These 5 T cell receptor beta chains were all obtained from the same sample, sequenced in a study of shared clonotypes between healthy human individuals. TCRdb's copy holds only in-frame clones and misses some; the assay was immunoSEQ multiplex PCR. The profile shows 1,400,000 or so clones, 98% to 99% of them singletons. The material sequenced was naive CD4+ T cells sorted from blood. This sample's subset: CD45RA+ positively selected. These receptors were taken from a man aged 25 to 40 in good health.

V is TRBV19 and J is TRBJ2-5; either TRBD1 or TRBD2 may fit D (5 bases each). Germline V gene lookup returns CDR1 LNHDA and CDR2 SQIVND (reference sequence). V was cut by 1 base and J by 5 bases, with 14 bases left in between. The CDR3 length is 15 residues. Written as DNA, the CDR3 is TGTGCCAGTAGTATAGGCAGAGGGGCCGCGGAGACCCAGTACTTC. It yields the protein CASSIGRGAAETQYF. The complete variable domain, with remaining parts taken from reference TRBV19 and TRBJ2-5, reads DGGITQSPKYLFRKEGQNVTLSCEQNLNHDAMYWYRQDPGQGLRLIYYSQIVNDFQKGDIAEGYSVSREKKESFPLTVTSAQKNPTAFYLCASSIGRGAAETQYFGPGTRLLVL.

In this sample, this clone turned up once. The gene calls are TRBV5-1 and TRBJ1-2; possible D gene TRBD1, 6 bases. Trimming removed 0 bases from V and 7 bases from J, with 19 bases in between. The CDR3 is made up of 16 amino acids. Looked up from germline, CDR1 is SGHRS and CDR2 is YFSETQ. The CDR3 protein is CASSLGMGGRAPGYTF. CDR3 bases: TGCGCCAGCAGCTTGGGGATGGGGGGCAGGGCCCCTGGCTACACCTTC.

This chain connects TRBV27 to TRBJ1-5; D not certain. The germline V gene has CDR1 MNHEY and CDR2 SMNVEV (reference sequence). With 3 bases removed from V and 7 bases from J, the gap between germline ends came to 10 bases. The CDR3 is made up of 13 amino acids. The CDR3 reads CASSFLPGQPQHF. The CDR3 nucleotides read TGTGCCAGCAGTTTCCTCCCCGGGCAGCCCCAGCATTTT.

The V call is TRBV19, the J call TRBJ1-3; D gene unclear. Germline V CDR1 and CDR2: LNHDA, SQIVND (reference sequence). This CDR3 spans 14 amino acids. The ends were cut back, 0 bases at V and 1 base at J, with 4 bases in the middle. The CDR3 spells CASSIDLSGNTIYF. CDR3 coding DNA: TGTGCCAGTAGTATAGATCTGTCTGGAAACACCATATATTTT.

A word on this clone: Additional DNA sequences in this sample encode the identical CDR3. The rearrangement links TRBV18 to TRBJ2-3; a weak D match, TRBD2 (7 bases). The CDR3 length is 16 residues. Trimming shortened V by 2 bases and J by 2 bases, and 14 bases separated the two germline ends. Germline CDR1 KGHSH, CDR2 LQKENI. CDR3 nucleotides: TGTGCCAGCTCACCAATTACAGGGACTAACACAGATACGCAGTATTTT. The encoded protein is CASSPITGTNTDTQYF.